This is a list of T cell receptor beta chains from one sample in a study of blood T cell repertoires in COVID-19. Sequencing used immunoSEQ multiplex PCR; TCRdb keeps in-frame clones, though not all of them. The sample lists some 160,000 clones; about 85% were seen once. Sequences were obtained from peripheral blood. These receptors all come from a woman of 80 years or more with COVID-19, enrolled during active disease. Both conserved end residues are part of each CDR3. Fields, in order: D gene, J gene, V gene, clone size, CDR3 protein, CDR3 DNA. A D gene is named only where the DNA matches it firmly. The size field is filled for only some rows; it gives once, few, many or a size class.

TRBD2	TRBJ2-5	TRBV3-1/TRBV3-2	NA	CASSLMTSGRGETQYF	TGTGCCAGCAGCCTCATGACTAGCGGGAGAGGAGAGACCCAGTACTTC
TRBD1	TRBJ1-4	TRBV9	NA	CASSPRTGGNEKLFF	TGTGCCAGCAGCCCAAGGACAGGGGGAAATGAAAAACTGTTTTTT
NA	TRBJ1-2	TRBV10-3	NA	CAISVTGLYGYTF	TGTGCCATCAGTGTGACAGGCCTCTATGGCTACACCTTC
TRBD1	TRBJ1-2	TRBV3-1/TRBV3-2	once	CASSEGQWSGYGYTF	TGTGCCAGCAGCGAGGGACAGTGGTCGGGCTATGGCTACACCTTC
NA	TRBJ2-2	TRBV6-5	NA	CASRLFGGSTGELFF	TGTGCCAGCAGACTATTTGGGGGGAGCACCGGGGAGCTGTTTTTT
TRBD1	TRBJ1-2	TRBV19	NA	CASTPQGRNGYTF	TGTGCCAGTACCCCACAGGGGCGGAATGGCTACACCTTC
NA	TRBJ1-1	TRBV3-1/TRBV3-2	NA	CASSQTSRGTEAFF	TGTGCCAGCAGCCAGACCTCCCGCGGCACTGAAGCTTTCTTT
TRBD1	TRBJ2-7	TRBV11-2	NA	CASSPGTGNYEQYF	TGTGCCAGCAGCCCAGGGACAGGGAATTACGAGCAGTACTTC
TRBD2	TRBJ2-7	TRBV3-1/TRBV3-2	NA	CASSPGLADVGEQYF	TGTGCCAGCAGCCCTGGACTAGCGGATGTTGGCGAGCAGTACTTC
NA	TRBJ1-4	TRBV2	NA	CASSDLREAKLFF	TGTGCCAGCAGTGACTTGAGGGAAGCAAAACTGTTTTTT
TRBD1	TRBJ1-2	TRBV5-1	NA	CASSFGQGDGYTF	TGCGCCAGCAGCTTTGGACAGGGCGATGGCTACACCTTC
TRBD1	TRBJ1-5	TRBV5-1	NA	CASRQGDSQPQHF	TGCGCCAGCAGGCAGGGGGATTCCCAGCCCCAGCATTTT
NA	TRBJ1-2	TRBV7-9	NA	CASSSDGGVFGSYGYTF	TGTGCCAGCAGCTCAGATGGCGGGGTATTCGGATCCTATGGCTACACCTTC
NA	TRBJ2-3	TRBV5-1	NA	CASSLIPIGADTQYF	TGCGCCAGCAGCTTGATCCCCATCGGAGCAGATACGCAGTATTTT
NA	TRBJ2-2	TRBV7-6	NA	CASSSPGGELFF	TGTGCCAGCAGCTCCCCAGGCGGGGAGCTGTTTTTT
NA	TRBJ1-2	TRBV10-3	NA	CAISELGGDYGYTF	TGTGCCATCAGTGAGCTCGGGGGGGACTATGGCTACACCTTC
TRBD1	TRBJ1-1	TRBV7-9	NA	CASSLSGQGNHAFF	TGTGCCAGCAGCTTGTCGGGACAGGGTAATCATGCTTTCTTT
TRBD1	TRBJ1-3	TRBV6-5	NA	CASRQGSSGNTIYF	TGTGCCAGCAGACAGGGGTCCTCTGGAAACACCATATATTTT
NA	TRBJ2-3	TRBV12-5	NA	CASAADRPLTDTQYF	TGTGCTAGTGCCGCCGACAGACCGCTCACAGATACGCAGTATTTT
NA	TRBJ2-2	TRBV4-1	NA	CASSQDPHTTGELFF	TGCGCCAGCAGCCAAGACCCACATACCACCGGGGAGCTGTTTTTT
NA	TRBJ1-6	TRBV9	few	CASSVEDILSPLHF	TGTGCCAGCAGCGTAGAGGACATTCTTTCACCCCTCCACTTT
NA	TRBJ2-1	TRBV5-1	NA	CASSLVTANNEQFF	TGCGCCAGCAGCTTGGTGACAGCCAACAATGAGCAGTTCTTC
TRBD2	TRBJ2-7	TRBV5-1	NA	CASSWGLAKPYEQYF	TGCGCCAGCAGCTGGGGACTAGCGAAACCCTACGAGCAGTACTTC
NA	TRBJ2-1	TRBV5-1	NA	CASSLVRTSENEQFF	TGCGCCAGCAGCTTGGTCCGGACATCCGAGAATGAGCAGTTCTTC
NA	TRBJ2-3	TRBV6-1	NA	CASSVRGATDTQYF	TGTGCCAGCAGTGTCAGGGGGGCGACAGATACGCAGTATTTT
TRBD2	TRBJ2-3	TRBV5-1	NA	CASSSSGGGDTQYF	TGCGCCAGCAGCTCTAGCGGGGGTGGGGATACGCAGTATTTT
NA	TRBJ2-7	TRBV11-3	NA	CASSLGAGHTYEQYF	TGTGCCAGCAGCTTAGGAGCGGGACATACCTACGAGCAGTACTTC
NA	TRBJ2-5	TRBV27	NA	CASSLLGRETQYF	TGTGCCAGCAGTTTATTGGGGCGGGAGACCCAGTACTTC
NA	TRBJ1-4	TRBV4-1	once	CASSQDQGDKLFF	TGCGCCAGCAGCCAAGATCAAGGGGATAAACTGTTTTTT
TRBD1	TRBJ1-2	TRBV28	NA	CASSRQGAGYTF	TGTGCCAGCAGCAGACAGGGGGCTGGCTACACCTTC
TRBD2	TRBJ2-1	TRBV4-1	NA	CASSHLPGTSARGGEQFF	TGCGCCAGCAGCCATCTACCTGGGACTAGCGCGAGGGGCGGAGAGCAGTTCTTC
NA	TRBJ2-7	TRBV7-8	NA	CASSLAEVRASYEQYF	TGTGCCAGCAGCTTAGCGGAGGTGCGGGCATCCTACGAGCAGTACTTC
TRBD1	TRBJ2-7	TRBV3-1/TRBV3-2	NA	CASSLPGTGVNEQYF	TGTGCCAGCAGCCTCCCCGGGACAGGGGTTAACGAGCAGTACTTC
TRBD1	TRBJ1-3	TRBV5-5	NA	CASSLPRDRGLRNTIYF	TGTGCCAGCAGCTTACCCCGGGACAGGGGGTTGCGGAACACCATATATTTT
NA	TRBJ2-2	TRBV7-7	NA	CASSRGAFTNTGELFF	TGTGCTAGCAGCCGGGGGGCCTTTACGAACACCGGGGAGCTGTTTTTT
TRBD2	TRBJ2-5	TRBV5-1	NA	CASSAGLAGGRGPFQETQYF	TGCGCCAGCAGCGCGGGACTAGCGGGGGGACGGGGACCTTTCCAAGAGACCCAGTACTTC
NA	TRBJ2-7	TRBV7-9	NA	CASRIEFRGSYEQYF	TGTGCCAGCCGCATCGAGTTCAGGGGCTCTTACGAGCAGTACTTC
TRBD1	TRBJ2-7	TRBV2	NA	CASSVATGGDEQYF	TGTGCCAGCAGTGTTGCGACAGGGGGCGACGAGCAGTACTTC
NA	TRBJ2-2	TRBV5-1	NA	CASSLKSANTGELFF	TGCGCCAGCAGCTTAAAATCCGCGAACACCGGGGAGCTGTTTTTT
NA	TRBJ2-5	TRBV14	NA	CASSQDLALQETQYF	TGTGCCAGCAGCCAAGATCTCGCGCTCCAAGAGACCCAGTACTTC
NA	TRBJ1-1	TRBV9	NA	CASSAPTGYTEAFF	TGTGCCAGCAGCGCCCCTACAGGGTACACTGAAGCTTTCTTT
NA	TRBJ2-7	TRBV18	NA	CASSLSSYEQYF	TGTGCCAGCTCACTGAGCTCCTACGAGCAGTACTTC
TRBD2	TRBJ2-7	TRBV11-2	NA	CASSLITGVVAGNEQYF	TGTGCCAGCAGCTTAATCACCGGTGTCGTAGCGGGAAACGAGCAGTACTTC
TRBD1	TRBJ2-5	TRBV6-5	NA	CASSYLRGTGANQYF	TGTGCCAGCAGTTACCTCAGGGGGACAGGGGCTAACCAGTACTTC
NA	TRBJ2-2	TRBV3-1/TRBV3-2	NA	CASSEVWGANTGELFF	TGTGCCAGCAGTGAGGTATGGGGGGCGAACACCGGGGAGCTGTTTTTT